What follows is one T cell receptor (beta chain) and its context. The target antigen is unknown. This sample was taken from a study of shared clonotypes between healthy human individuals. Study conclusions and caveats: Lower generation probabilities were found for non-shared clonotypes than for those shared by all four donors. Collection of samples was limited to blood; tissue repertoires likely differ.

Authors' processing steps: For the immunoSEQ data, sequences were junction-only without quality scores, so filtering differed. Clones were read by immunoSEQ multiplex PCR, and TCRdb kept only the in-frame ones, dropping some. V, J and clone size reflect that table, while D and trimming were determined from the DNA. The repertoire includes under 2,000,000 clones, about 95% of them detected once, and 1% to 1.5% sits in the top ten. Germline CDR1 is ENHRY and CDR2 is SYGVKD. The CDR3 contains 18 residues. V lost 1 base, J lost 5 bases, and 20 bases lay in between. Naive-designated CD8 cells lacked CD45RO, were positively enriched for CCR7, and omitted terminally differentiated effector memory CD45RA+ cells.

The TCR originated in a man younger than 35 in good health. Sequenced input: naive CD8+ T cells sorted from blood. The V gene is TRBV10-3, the J gene TRBJ2-2, with D possibly matching TRBD1 (5 bases). Here the CDR3 reads CAISEFHGQDTRTGELFF. The CDR3 region has the DNA TGTGCCATCAGTGAGTTCCACGGCCAGGACACCAGGACCGGGGAGCTGTTTTTT.